The 30 T cell receptor beta chains below all came from one sample that was sequenced in a study of T-cell memory formation after mild COVID-19. TCRdb re-called the 5' RACE reads through MiXCR, storing one row per CDR3 protein. The sample lists 170,000 or so distinct CDR3 sequences, over 20% seen once, with 23% in the top ten. Sequenced material: PBMCs or a T cell subset sorted from them (not recorded which). The receptor source for this set is an adult woman who had mild COVID-19 (a few samples of this study predate the infection). Cell type and time point are not known.

V gene TRBV12-3 or TRBV12-4 combines with J gene TRBJ2-3; possible D gene TRBD1, 5 bases. With 7 bases removed from V and 2 bases from J, the gap between germline ends came to 16 bases. The CDR3 has 15 amino acids. The CDR3 sequence is CASTSVQGPTDTQYF. CDR3 nucleotide sequence: TGTGCCAGCACCTCCGTCCAGGGCCCCACAGATACGCAGTATTTT.

The rearrangement links TRBV12-3 or TRBV12-4 to TRBJ1-1, with D possibly matching TRBD1 (6 bases). The V end lost 5 bases, the J end lost 4 bases, and 17 bases lay between the germline ends. The CDR3 runs 15 residues. The CDR3 is CASSLEWAGATEAFF. CDR3 coding DNA: TGTGCCAGCAGTCTGGAATGGGCAGGGGCCACTGAAGCTTTCTTT.

This rearrangement joins TRBV6-5 to TRBJ1-2; D is perhaps TRBD1 (6 bases). The CDR3 runs 14 residues. V gave up 0 bases and J gave up 2 bases, with 7 bases separating them. CDR1 MNHEY and CDR2 SVGAGI come from the germline V gene. CDR3 residues: CASSYSQGNYGYTF. Here the CDR3 DNA reads TGTGCCAGCAGTTACTCGCAGGGGAACTATGGCTACACCTTC.

Only a few counts were recorded for this clonotype. V gene TRBV24-1 combines with J gene TRBJ2-1; D may be TRBD1 or TRBD2 (5 bases each). This CDR3 is 15 amino acids long. Germline-derived CDR1 and CDR2 are KGHDR and SFDVKD. The V and J ends lost 4 bases and 3 bases respectively, with 12 bases between them. The CDR3 protein is CATSEGTGRYNEQFF. In DNA, the CDR3 is TGTGCCACCAGTGAGGGGACGGGGCGCTACAATGAGCAGTTCTTC.

The gene calls are TRBV13 and TRBJ2-6; D assignment may be TRBD1 or TRBD2 (5 bases each). This CDR3 spans 15 amino acids. The germline V and J ends were trimmed by 4 bases and 2 bases, with 9 bases remaining between them. Looked up from germline, CDR1 is PRHDT and CDR2 is FYEKMQ (reference sequence). CDR3 region: CASSSRGAGANVLTF. The CDR3 DNA reads as TGTGCCAGCAGCTCAAGAGGGGCTGGGGCCAACGTCCTGACTTTC. Using reference TRBV13 and TRBJ2-6 for the parts outside the CDR3, the full variable domain is AAGVIQSPRHLIKEKRETATLKCYPIPRHDTVYWYQQGPGQDPQFLISFYEKMQSDKGSIPDRFSAQQFSDYHSELNMSSLELGDSALYFCASSSRGAGANVLTFGAGSRLTVL.

The CDR3 protein is CASSLYSGAYEQYF. CDR3 sequence (DNA): TGTGCCAGCAGCTTGTATTCAGGGGCCTACGAGCAGTACTTC. The genes are TRBV7-3 and TRBJ2-7, with TRBD1 as a possible D gene (6 bases). The CDR3 spans 14 residues. Germline V lookup: CDR1 SGHTA, CDR2 FQGTGA. V was shortened by 3 bases and J by 2 bases, with 11 bases between the two germline ends.

The chain is built from TRBV4-3 and TRBJ2-7; TRBD1 matches at 8 bases. This CDR3 spans 14 amino acids. Germline assignment: CDR1 LGHNA and CDR2 YSLEER. V shed 4 bases and J 3 bases; nucleotides not matched to a gene: 5. CDR3 sequence: CASSPDRAHYEQYF. The CDR3 nucleotides are TGCGCCAGCAGCCCGGACAGGGCCCACTACGAGCAGTACTTC.

This clonotype was found a few times. The rearrangement uses TRBV6-2 or TRBV6-3 and TRBJ2-1; 15 bases agree with TRBD2. Trimming took 6 bases from V and 8 from J; bases not matched to a gene: 2. Looked up from germline, CDR1 is MNHEY and CDR2 is SVGEGT. CDR3 length: 14 residues. The DNA of the CDR3 is TGTGCCAGCAGAGGACTAGCGGGAGGGGATGAGCAGTTCTTC. As protein: CASRGLAGGDEQFF.

The chain employs TRBV7-6 and TRBJ1-6; 8 bases match TRBD1. V trimming: 6 bases; J trimming: 10 bases; junction bases outside the gene matches: 11. The CDR3 covers 15 residues. The germline CDR1 and CDR2 sequences are SGHVS and FNYEAQ. CDR3 sequence reads: CASSFGAGGYSPLHF. The CDR3 coding sequence is TGTGCCAGCAGTTTTGGGGCAGGGGGCTACTCACCCCTCCACTTT.

The chain employs TRBV7-9 and TRBJ2-5; 8 bases align to TRBD2. The length of the CDR3 is 16 residues. The V gene's germline CDR1 is SEHNR and CDR2 FQNEAQ (reference sequence). Germline trimming cut 4 bases from V and 2 bases from J; bases unmatched to any gene: 9. The CDR3 sequence is CASSSRLARSQETQYF. DNA for the CDR3: TGTGCCAGCAGCTCGAGACTAGCGAGGTCACAAGAGACCCAGTACTTC.

The V gene is TRBV20-1, the J gene TRBJ2-5; D gene uncertain. V was pared by 5 bases and J by 5 bases, with 9 bases between. The CDR3 runs to 11 residues. Germline V lookup: CDR1 DFQATT, CDR2 SNEGSKA (reference sequence). The CDR3 bases are TGCAGTGCTCGTTATGGGGAGACCCAGTACTTC. This translates into CSARYGETQYF.

The chain links TRBV6-5 to TRBJ2-5; the D call may be TRBD1 or TRBD2 (5 bases each). V was trimmed by 2 bases and J by 5 bases, leaving 15 bases between them. The germline V gene has CDR1 MNHEY and CDR2 SVGAGI. CDR3 length: 15 amino acids. CDR3 in DNA: TGTGCCAGCAGTTACGTTCACCGGGGCTATGAGACCCAGTACTTC. This encodes CASSYVHRGYETQYF.

The chain combines TRBV4-2 with TRBJ1-1; D gene ambiguous. Trimming left V 2 bases short and J 0 bases short, with 16 bases between. Germline CDR1 LGHNA, CDR2 YNFKEQ. The CDR3 has 17 amino acids. CDR3 loop: CASSQILEQTMNTEAFF. The DNA of the CDR3 is TGTGCCAGCAGCCAAATTTTGGAGCAGACTATGAACACTGAAGCTTTCTTT.

The chain joins TRBV2 to TRBJ2-1; 9 positions agree with TRBD1. This CDR3 has 15 residues. CDR1 is SNHLY, CDR2 FYNNEI, per germline. The junction had 8 bases not matched to a gene; V was cut back by 5 bases and J by 6 bases. This CDR3 reads CASSSGTGISNEQFF. The CDR3 bases are TGTGCCAGCAGTTCCGGGACAGGGATTAGCAATGAGCAGTTCTTC.

The chain combines TRBV12-3 or TRBV12-4 with TRBJ2-2, with 10 bases fitting TRBD2. The CDR3 consists of 14 residues. V was clipped by 4 bases and J by 6 bases; unmatched bases: 2. The CDR3 loop is CASSSGTSAGELFF. The CDR3 region has the DNA TGTGCCAGCAGTTCCGGGACTAGCGCCGGGGAGCTGTTTTTT.

The rearrangement joins TRBV12-3 or TRBV12-4 to TRBJ2-5; D unresolved. Trimming took off 8 bases at V and 0 bases at J, with 7 bases between the two ends. The length of the CDR3 is 12 residues. Here the CDR3 reads CASRSNQETQYF. Written as DNA, the CDR3 is TGTGCCAGCCGTAGTAACCAAGAGACCCAGTACTTC.

This clonotype was recorded a few times. The CDR3 nucleotides are TGTGCCAGCAGTTACGACCCTAACCCTATCCGGGACACCTTAACGAACACTGAAGCTTTCTTT. This sequence encodes CASSYDPNPIRDTLTNTEAFF. This rearrangement joins TRBV6-5 to TRBJ1-1; D possibly corresponds to TRBD1 (6 bases). Trimming shortened V by 2 bases and J by 1 base, and 29 bases separated the two germline ends. The CDR3 has 21 residues. Germline V CDR1 and CDR2: MNHEY, SVGAGI.

There are a few counts of this clonotype. The rearrangement uses TRBV29-1 and TRBJ2-5; 10 nucleotides match TRBD1. V shed 6 bases and J 4 bases; nucleotides not matched to a gene: 5. Germline loops: CDR1 SQVTM, CDR2 ANQGSEA. The CDR3 sequence is 13 residues long. The chain's CDR3 is CSVLDRGGETQYF. Here the CDR3 DNA reads TGCAGCGTCCTGGACAGGGGGGGAGAGACCCAGTACTTC.

The table lists this clonotype with a few counts. The chain couples TRBV5-1 to TRBJ2-3; 8 bases map to TRBD1. From germline, CDR1 is SGHRS and CDR2 YFSETQ. Trimming cost V 5 bases and J 2 bases; bases outside gene matches: 7. CDR3 size: 15 residues. The CDR3 region is CASSAGTGHTDTQYF. The CDR3 nucleotides read TGCGCCAGCAGTGCCGGGACAGGACACACAGATACGCAGTATTTT.

V is TRBV6-5 and J is TRBJ2-7, with 10 nucleotides matching TRBD1. The germline V gene encodes CDR1 MNHEY and CDR2 SVGAGI. CDR3 size: 15 residues. The V gene end was trimmed by 2 bases and the J gene end by 1 base; junction bases not matched to a gene: 2. The CDR3 nucleotides read TGTGCCAGCAGTTACCGGGACAGGGGATCCTACGAGCAGTACTTC. Amino acids: CASSYRDRGSYEQYF.

The V gene is TRBV29-1, the J gene TRBJ1-6; 9 positions agree with TRBD1. Per the germline V gene, CDR1 is SQVTM and CDR2 is ANQGSEA. The trim removed 7 bases at V and 7 bases at J, leaving 5 bases unmatched. This CDR3 has 13 residues. The CDR3 protein is CSGGTGINSPLHF. The CDR3, as DNA: TGCAGCGGGGGGACAGGGATCAATTCACCCCTCCACTTT. The whole variable domain, filled in from reference TRBV29-1 and TRBJ1-6, reads SAVISQKPSRDICQRGTSLTIQCQVDSQVTMMFWYRQQPGQSLTLIATANQGSEATYESGFVIDKFPISRPNLTFSTLTVSNMSPEDSSIYLCSGGTGINSPLHFGNGTRLTVT.

This chain uses TRBV11-3 with TRBJ2-5; D not certain. V shed 4 bases and J shed 1 base, with 7 bases lying between them. CDR1 and CDR2 (germline): SGHNT, YENEEA. The length of the CDR3 is 13 residues. CDR3 in amino acids: CASSSPGQETQYF. The CDR3 nucleotides are TGTGCCAGCAGCTCACCCGGCCAAGAGACCCAGTACTTC.

The V gene is TRBV7-9, the J gene TRBJ1-1, with 10 bases fitting TRBD1. CDR1 and CDR2 from the germline V gene are SEHNR and FQNEAQ (reference sequence). This CDR3 comprises 16 residues. Trimming took 5 bases from V and 0 from J; bases not matched to a gene: 6. CDR3 nucleotides: TGTGCCAGCAGCCCGCGGGACAGGGGTATGAACACTGAAGCTTTCTTT. Its protein product is CASSPRDRGMNTEAFF.

For this clonotype: An end of the junction does not agree with germline; a read error may underlie this. V is TRBV4-2 and J is TRBJ1-2; maybe TRBD1 (5 bases). Germline V gene sequence: CDR1 LGHNA, CDR2 YNFKEQ. The CDR3 sequence is 11 residues long. The CDR3 DNA sequence: TGTGCCAGCAGCCAAGAGGAACAGGCAATATTC. This encodes CASSQEEQAIF.

The J gene is TRBJ2-3, the V gene TRBV24-1, with 10 bases aligning to TRBD1. Trimming at V came to 2 bases and at J to 6 bases, leaving 10 bases not matched to a gene. The length of the CDR3 is 17 residues. Looked up from germline, CDR1 is KGHDR and CDR2 is SFDVKD. The CDR3 protein is CATSDSWTGGPSDTQYF. CDR3 nucleotides: TGTGCCACCAGTGATTCTTGGACAGGGGGTCCCTCCGATACGCAGTATTTT.

This sequence joins TRBV5-1 and TRBJ2-3, with no clear D. Trimming stripped 8 bases from V and 1 base from J, with 8 bases between. This CDR3 contains 12 residues. CDR1 and CDR2 (germline): SGHRS, YFSETQ. CDR3 DNA sequence: TGCGCCAGGCCCCTCGGCACAGATACGCAGTATTTT. It yields the protein CARPLGTDTQYF.

The chain combines TRBV5-4 with TRBJ2-1, with TRBD1 as a possible D gene (7 bases). CDR3 length equals 18 residues. With 0 bases removed from V and 1 base from J, the gap between germline ends came to 17 bases. Germline V gene sequence: CDR1 SGHNT, CDR2 YYREEE (reference sequence). The CDR3 protein is CASSLVGETGRSYNEQFF. CDR3 in DNA: TGTGCCAGCAGCTTGGTGGGAGAGACAGGGAGGTCCTACAATGAGCAGTTCTTC.

The rearrangement joins TRBV11-2 to TRBJ2-3, with D tentatively TRBD1 or TRBD2 (5 bases each). Germline V gene data show CDR1 as SGHAT and CDR2 as FQNNGV. V was shortened by 5 bases and J by 4 bases, with 16 bases between the two germline ends. The CDR3 loop spans 15 amino acids. CDR3 sequence (DNA): TGTGCCAGCAGCATAGGGGTACTAGTCTCAGATACGCAGTATTTT. It yields the protein CASSIGVLVSDTQYF.

In its sample, this clonotype was seen many times. V usage is TRBV4-3 and J usage is TRBJ2-1, with 12 bases identical to TRBD2. The CDR3 is 16 amino acids. Trimming took 2 bases from V and 3 from J; bases not matched to a gene: 2. Germline V gives CDR1 LGHNA, CDR2 YSLEER. Here the CDR3 reads CASSQQTSGSYNEQFF. Here the CDR3 DNA reads TGCGCCAGCAGCCAACAGACTAGCGGGAGCTACAATGAGCAGTTCTTC.

This clonotype was seen only a few times. The chain carries TRBV23-1 and TRBJ2-3; D may be TRBD1 or TRBD2 (5 bases each). TRBV23-1 belongs to the ORF category, with a function that is uncertain. There are 11 residues in the CDR3. V lost 8 bases and J lost 8, with 11 bases in between. In DNA, the CDR3 is TGCGCCAGCGTGGGGGAAATTACGCAGTATTTT. This translates into CASVGEITQYF.